What follows are 23 T cell receptor beta chains derived from one specimen sequenced in a study of OX40 agonist ivuxolimab in advanced cancers. Generated by immunoSEQ multiplex PCR, the TCRdb table keeps only in-frame clones and is missing some. Among around 60,000 clones, about 88% were seen once, and the ten largest hold approximately 2%. The sequencing here drew on CD4+ or CD8+ T cells sorted from blood, taken in a trial of the OX40 agonist ivuxolimab. These receptors originate from an adult with an advanced solid tumor such as melanoma, head and neck, liver or kidney cancer.

This rearrangement joins TRBV7-9 to TRBJ2-4, with D unclear. This CDR3 contains 17 residues. Per the germline V gene, CDR1 is SEHNR and CDR2 is FQNEAQ (reference sequence). Between the trimmed V and J ends, which lost 1 base and 3 bases, there was a span of 16 bases. CDR3 residues: CASSLEGKAVGKNIQYF. The DNA for the CDR3 is TGTGCCAGCAGCTTAGAGGGTAAAGCTGTGGGCAAAAACATTCAGTACTTC.

The chain is built from TRBV27 and TRBJ2-3, with TRBD2 matching 11 bases. Germline V gene data show CDR1 as MNHEY and CDR2 as SMNVEV (reference sequence). With 3 bases clipped from V and 1 base from J, the junction kept 3 bases outside the gene matches. The CDR3 runs to 16 residues. CDR3: CASSFTGLAGTDTQYF. Here the CDR3 DNA reads TGTGCCAGCAGTTTCACGGGACTAGCGGGCACAGATACGCAGTATTTT.

The chain carries TRBV7-2 and TRBJ2-3; 8 nucleotides match TRBD1. Germline V gene data show CDR1 as SGHTA and CDR2 as FQGNSA. V lost 1 base to trimming and J lost 6 bases; unmatched junction nucleotides: 3. This CDR3 contains 14 residues. The CDR3 here is CASSLGTGWDTQYF. The CDR3 nucleotides are TGTGCCAGCAGCTTAGGGACAGGGTGGGATACGCAGTATTTT.

The chain is built from TRBV5-4 and TRBJ2-7; TRBD1 is a possible D gene (6 bases). With 4 bases removed from V and 3 bases from J, the gap between germline ends came to 11 bases. CDR3 length: 13 residues. CDR1 and CDR2 (germline): SGHNT, YYREEE (reference sequence). CDR3 coding DNA: TGTGCCAGCAGCGAGCAGGGGATCTACGAGCAGTACTTC. Encoded protein: CASSEQGIYEQYF.

The rearrangement uses TRBV4-1 and TRBJ2-3, with TRBD2 as a possible D gene (6 bases). The germline gives CDR1 MGHRA, CDR2 YSYEKL. This CDR3 is built from 13 residues. The ends were cut back, 1 base at V and 6 bases at J, with 8 bases in the middle. The DNA of the CDR3 is TGCGCCAGCAGCCAAGCCAGCGGGGATACGCAGTATTTT. As protein: CASSQASGDTQYF.

The chain recombines TRBV28 with TRBJ1-2; D remains unclear. Germline V gives CDR1 MDHEN, CDR2 SYDVKM. This CDR3 has 12 amino acids. The V and J ends lost 2 bases and 7 bases respectively, with 8 bases between them. CDR3 sequence reads: CASSLITPGYTF. In DNA, the CDR3 is TGTGCCAGCAGTTTAATTACTCCTGGCTACACCTTC.

V is TRBV18 and J is TRBJ2-7; D is perhaps TRBD1 (5 bases). CDR1 is KGHSH, CDR2 LQKENI, per germline. The CDR3 has 15 residues. With 2 bases removed from V and 0 bases from J, the gap between germline ends came to 11 bases. CDR3 bases: TGTGCCAGCTCACCATCTTTACAGGACTCCTACGAGCAGTACTTC. Protein product: CASSPSLQDSYEQYF.

The chain uses TRBV18 and TRBJ1-4; perhaps TRBD1 as D (5 bases). The CDR3 totals 16 residues. Germline V gene sequence: CDR1 KGHSH, CDR2 LQKENI. V was pared by 3 bases and J by 8 bases, with 19 bases between. The CDR3 sequence is CASSPARARGQEKLFF. DNA of the CDR3: TGTGCCAGCTCACCCGCCCGCGCAAGGGGTCAGGAAAAACTGTTTTTT.

The V gene is TRBV5-1, the J gene TRBJ1-2; no clear D gene. V was cut by 0 bases and J by 8 bases, with 11 bases left in between. CDR1 and CDR2 from the germline V gene are SGHRS and YFSETQ. The CDR3 sequence is 13 residues long. CDR3 nucleotides: TGCGCCAGCAGCTTGGCGGTCTCGGGGGGCTACACCTTC. The encoded protein is CASSLAVSGGYTF.

The chain carries TRBV9 and TRBJ1-5; D ambiguous. The CDR3 runs to 13 residues. Looked up from germline, CDR1 is SGDLS and CDR2 is YYNGEE. V lost 0 bases to trimming and J lost 5 bases, with 6 bases between them. The CDR3 DNA sequence: TGTGCCAGCAGCGTAGACGGGCATCAGCCCCAGCATTTT. This codes for CASSVDGHQPQHF.

This clone appeared once. The genes are TRBV19 and TRBJ2-2, with D perhaps TRBD1 or TRBD2 (5 bases each). The CDR3 totals 15 residues. CDR1 is LNHDA, CDR2 SQIVND, per germline (reference sequence). The V and J ends lost 7 bases and 5 bases respectively, with 17 bases between them. The CDR3 reads CASITPGGGTGELFF. The CDR3 region has the DNA TGTGCCAGTATCACACCCGGTGGGGGAACCGGGGAGCTGTTTTTT.

Only a few counts were recorded for this clone. The rearrangement uses TRBV10-3 and TRBJ2-7; D is uncertain. CDR3 length: 12 amino acids. V dropped 4 bases and J dropped 7 bases, with 11 bases sitting between them. Germline-derived CDR1 and CDR2 are ENHRY and SYGVKD. The CDR3 DNA is TGTGCCATCAGTGGCCAGGCGGAAGAGCAGTACTTC. It codes for CAISGQAEEQYF.

This rearrangement joins TRBV7-2 to TRBJ2-1; TRBD2 matches at 13 bases. CDR3 length equals 17 residues. V lost 5 bases, J lost 0 bases, and 4 bases stayed unmatched. CDR1 SGHTA and CDR2 FQGNSA come from the germline V gene. As DNA, the CDR3 is TGTGCCAGCAGCAAGGGACTAGCGGGGAGCTCCTACAATGAGCAGTTCTTC. Translating gives CASSKGLAGSSYNEQFF.

The genes are TRBV5-1 and TRBJ2-1; D is perhaps TRBD2 (6 bases). Trimming removed 3 bases from V and 4 bases from J, with 14 bases in between. The CDR3 has 15 amino acids. Germline assignment: CDR1 SGHRS and CDR2 YFSETQ. CDR3 protein: CASSSGVGWYNEQFF. As DNA, the CDR3 is TGCGCCAGCAGCTCGGGAGTCGGGTGGTACAATGAGCAGTTCTTC.

This chain uses TRBV19 with TRBJ1-2; D gene uncertain. Germline CDR1 is LNHDA and CDR2 is SQIVND (reference sequence). V was trimmed by 1 base and J by 8 bases, leaving 14 bases between them. The CDR3 has 14 residues. Written as DNA, the CDR3 is TGTGCCAGTAGTATAGCGGCAGGACCTCGGGGCTACACCTTC. This gives the protein CASSIAAGPRGYTF.

This clone has just one count. The chain is built from TRBV9 and TRBJ2-2; possibly TRBD1 or TRBD2 for D (5 bases each). The germline V and J ends were trimmed by 0 bases and 7 bases, with 13 bases remaining between them. The CDR3 is made up of 15 amino acids. The germline V gene encodes CDR1 SGDLS and CDR2 YYNGEE. The CDR3, as DNA: TGTGCCAGCAGCGTAGAGGGACCCCCAGGCGGGGAGCTGTTTTTT. Amino acid sequence: CASSVEGPPGGELFF. Full variable domain (remainder filled in from reference TRBV9 and TRBJ2-2): DSGVTQTPKHLITATGQRVTLRCSPRSGDLSVYWYQQSLDQGLQFLIQYYNGEERAKGNILERFSAQQFPDLHSELNLSSLELGDSALYFCASSVEGPPGGELFFGEGSRLTVL.

This sequence joins TRBV19 and TRBJ1-5; a weak D match, TRBD1 (6 bases). Germline V gene lookup returns CDR1 LNHDA and CDR2 SQIVND (reference sequence). The CDR3 is 15 residues long. Trimming took off 0 bases at V and 1 base at J, with 7 bases between the two ends. CDR3 amino acids: CASSIDRGSNQPQHF. The CDR3 DNA follows: TGTGCCAGTAGTATAGACAGGGGAAGCAATCAGCCCCAGCATTTT.

V is TRBV14 and J is TRBJ1-4, with a possible D match to TRBD1 (5 bases). This CDR3 has 13 residues. V was pared by 5 bases and J by 8 bases, with 12 bases between. From germline, CDR1 is SGHDN and CDR2 FVKESK. The CDR3 region has the DNA TGTGCCAGCAGCAGGGGATCTGGGGAAAAACTGTTTTTT. Protein: CASSRGSGEKLFF.

The chain recombines TRBV30 with TRBJ2-1; a weak D match, TRBD1 (5 bases). CDR3 length: 14 amino acids. Germline V gene lookup returns CDR1 GTSNPN and CDR2 SVGIG (reference sequence). Trimming removed 2 bases at V and 9 bases at J, with 17 bases between. CDR3 nucleotide sequence: TGTGCCTGGAGTTGGGGTTTAGGGGAATCTGAGCAGTTCTTC. Its translation: CAWSWGLGESEQFF. Full variable domain (outside the CDR3, taken from reference TRBV30 and TRBJ2-1): SQTIHQWPATLVQPVGSPLSLECTVEGTSNPNLYWYRQAAGRGLQLLFYSVGIGQISSEVPQNLSASRPQDRQFILSSKKLLLSDSGFYLCAWSWGLGESEQFFGPGTRLTVL.

This rearrangement joins TRBV6-6 to TRBJ1-4; no firm D call. Germline CDR1 and CDR2: MNHNY and SVGAGI (reference sequence). The CDR3 spans 13 residues. Trimming cost V 0 bases and J 6 bases, with 5 bases left between them. The CDR3 loop reads CASSYSTDEKLFF. The CDR3 DNA reads as TGTGCCAGCAGTTACTCGACTGATGAAAAACTGTTTTTT.

This chain links TRBV7-2 with TRBJ2-2, with 7 bases aligning to TRBD1. From germline, CDR1 is SGHTA and CDR2 FQGNSA. This CDR3 comprises 15 residues. The V and J ends lost 5 bases and 5 bases, in that order; junction bases with no gene match: 8. The CDR3 DNA reads TGTGCCAGCAGCCCCCGCACAGGGGAGACCGGGGAGCTGTTTTTT. The encoded protein is CASSPRTGETGELFF.

This clone was recorded once. The V call is TRBV6-6, the J call TRBJ2-7; unclear D gene. The CDR3 is 13 amino acids. Per germline, CDR1 MNHNY and CDR2 SVGAGI (reference sequence). Trimming cost V 6 bases and J 4 bases, with 13 bases left between them. The CDR3 coding sequence is TGTGCCAGCAGGACCCCGGGCCTTTACGAGCAGTACTTC. This sequence encodes CASRTPGLYEQYF.

The chain has TRBV4-1 and TRBJ1-1; D unresolved. Per the germline V gene, CDR1 is MGHRA and CDR2 is YSYEKL. The CDR3 has 14 residues. Trimming stripped 10 bases from V and 0 bases from J, with 15 bases between. The CDR3 nucleotides are TGCGCCACCCAAAAGGGTGTACTGAACACTGAAGCTTTCTTT. The encoded protein is CATQKGVLNTEAFF.